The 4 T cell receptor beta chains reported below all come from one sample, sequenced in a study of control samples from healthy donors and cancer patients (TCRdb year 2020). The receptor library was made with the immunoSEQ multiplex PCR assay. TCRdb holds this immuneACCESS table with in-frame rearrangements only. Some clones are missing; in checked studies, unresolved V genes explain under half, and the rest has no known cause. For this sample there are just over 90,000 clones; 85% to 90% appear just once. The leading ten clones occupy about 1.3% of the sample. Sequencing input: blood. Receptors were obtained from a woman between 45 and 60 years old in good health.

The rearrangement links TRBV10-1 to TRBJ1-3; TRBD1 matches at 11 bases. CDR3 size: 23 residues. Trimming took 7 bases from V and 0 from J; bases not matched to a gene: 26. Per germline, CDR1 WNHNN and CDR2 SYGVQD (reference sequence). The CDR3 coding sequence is TGCGCCAGCATGGAGGGACAGGGGGGTCGCCATTGGCGGACGGCTCTCTCTGGAAACACCATATATTTT. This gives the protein CASMEGQGGRHWRTALSGNTIYF.

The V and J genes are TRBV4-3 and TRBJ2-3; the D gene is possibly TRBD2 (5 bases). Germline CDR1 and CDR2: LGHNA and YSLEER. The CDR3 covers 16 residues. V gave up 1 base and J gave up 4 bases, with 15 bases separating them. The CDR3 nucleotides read TGCGCCAGCAGCCAAGGGTTGGATGAGGGCCCAGATACGCAGTATTTT. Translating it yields CASSQGLDEGPDTQYF.

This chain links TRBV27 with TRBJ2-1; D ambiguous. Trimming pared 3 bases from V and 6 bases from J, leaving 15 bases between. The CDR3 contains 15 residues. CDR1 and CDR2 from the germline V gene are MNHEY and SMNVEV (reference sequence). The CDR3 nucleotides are TGTGCCAGCAGTTTCCAGAGGCTCATTGGCAATGAGCAGTTCTTC. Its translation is CASSFQRLIGNEQFF.

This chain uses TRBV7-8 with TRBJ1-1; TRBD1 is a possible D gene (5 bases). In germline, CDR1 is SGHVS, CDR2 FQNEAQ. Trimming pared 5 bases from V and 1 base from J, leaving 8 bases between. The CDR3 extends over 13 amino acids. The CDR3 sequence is CASSKGQNTEAFF. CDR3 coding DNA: TGTGCCAGCAGCAAAGGACAGAACACTGAAGCTTTCTTT.